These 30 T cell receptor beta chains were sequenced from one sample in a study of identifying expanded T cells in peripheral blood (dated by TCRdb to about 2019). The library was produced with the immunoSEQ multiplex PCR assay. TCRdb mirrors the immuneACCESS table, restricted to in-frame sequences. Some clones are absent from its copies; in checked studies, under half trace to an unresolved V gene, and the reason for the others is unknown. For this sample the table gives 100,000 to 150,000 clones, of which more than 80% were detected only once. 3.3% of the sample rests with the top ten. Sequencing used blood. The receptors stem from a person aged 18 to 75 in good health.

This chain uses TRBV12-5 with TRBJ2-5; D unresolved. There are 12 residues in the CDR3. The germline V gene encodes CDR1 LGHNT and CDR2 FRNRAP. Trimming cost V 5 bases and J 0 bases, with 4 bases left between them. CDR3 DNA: TGTGCTAGTGGTCAGAACCAAGAGACCCAGTACTTC. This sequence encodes CASGQNQETQYF.

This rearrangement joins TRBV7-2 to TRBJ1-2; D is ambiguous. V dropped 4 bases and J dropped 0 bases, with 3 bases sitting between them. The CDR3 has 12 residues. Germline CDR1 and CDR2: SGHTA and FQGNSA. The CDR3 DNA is TGTGCCAGCAGCTGGGCTAACTATGGCTACACCTTC. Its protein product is CASSWANYGYTF.

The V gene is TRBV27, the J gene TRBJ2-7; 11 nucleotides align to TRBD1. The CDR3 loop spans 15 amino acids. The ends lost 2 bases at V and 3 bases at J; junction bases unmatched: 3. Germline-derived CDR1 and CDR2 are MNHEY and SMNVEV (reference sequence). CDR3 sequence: CASSLRDRGNYEQYF. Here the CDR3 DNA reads TGTGCCAGCAGTTTAAGGGACAGGGGGAACTACGAGCAGTACTTC.

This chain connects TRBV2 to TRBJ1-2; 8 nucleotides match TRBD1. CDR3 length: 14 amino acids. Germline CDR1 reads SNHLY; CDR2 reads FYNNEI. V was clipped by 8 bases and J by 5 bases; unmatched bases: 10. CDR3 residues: CASRPGQVNYGYTF. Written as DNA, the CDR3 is TGTGCCAGCCGCCCGGGACAGGTCAATTATGGCTACACCTTC.

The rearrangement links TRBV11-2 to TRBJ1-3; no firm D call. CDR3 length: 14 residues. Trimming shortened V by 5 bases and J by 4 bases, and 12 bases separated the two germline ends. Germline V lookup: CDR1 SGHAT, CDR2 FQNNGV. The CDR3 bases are TGTGCCAGCAGCCCCCAGGCACGGGGAAACACCATATATTTT. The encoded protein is CASSPQARGNTIYF.

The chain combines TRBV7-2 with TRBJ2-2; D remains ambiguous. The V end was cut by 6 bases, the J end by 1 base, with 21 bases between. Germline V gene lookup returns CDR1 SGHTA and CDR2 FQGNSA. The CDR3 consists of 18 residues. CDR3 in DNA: TGTGCCAGCAGACATAGCCCGACCGGGTTCGGGAACACCGGGGAGCTGTTTTTT. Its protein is CASRHSPTGFGNTGELFF.

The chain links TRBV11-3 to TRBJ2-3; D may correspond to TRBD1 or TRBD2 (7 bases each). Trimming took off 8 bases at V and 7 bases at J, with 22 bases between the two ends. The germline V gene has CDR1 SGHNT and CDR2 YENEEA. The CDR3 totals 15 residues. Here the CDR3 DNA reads TGTGCCAGCTCGTTAGGGGACAGCGGGGCCAATACGCAGTATTTT. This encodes CASSLGDSGANTQYF.

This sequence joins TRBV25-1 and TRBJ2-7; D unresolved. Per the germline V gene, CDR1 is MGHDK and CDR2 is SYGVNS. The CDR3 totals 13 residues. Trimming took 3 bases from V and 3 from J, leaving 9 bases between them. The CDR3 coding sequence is TGTGCCAGCAGTGAGTTGCCCGGCTACGAGCAGTACTTC. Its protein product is CASSELPGYEQYF.

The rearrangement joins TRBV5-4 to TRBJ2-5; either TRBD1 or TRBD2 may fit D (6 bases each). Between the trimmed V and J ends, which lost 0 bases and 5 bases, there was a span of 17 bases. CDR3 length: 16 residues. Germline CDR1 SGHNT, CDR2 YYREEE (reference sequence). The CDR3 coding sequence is TGTGCCAGCAGCTTGGTTAGAGGGGGAGGCGTGGAGACCCAGTACTTC. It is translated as CASSLVRGGGVETQYF.

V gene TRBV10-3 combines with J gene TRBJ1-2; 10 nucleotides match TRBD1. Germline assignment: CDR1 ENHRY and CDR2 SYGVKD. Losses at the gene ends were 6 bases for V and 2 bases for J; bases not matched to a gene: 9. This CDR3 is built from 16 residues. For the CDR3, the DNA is TGTGCCATCAGGAGACAGGGGGCCGAGTCGAACTATGGCTACACCTTC. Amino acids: CAIRRQGAESNYGYTF.

The CDR3 here is CASSFPTSGGPNEQFF. CDR3 in DNA: TGTGCCAGCAGCTTCCCAACTAGCGGGGGGCCCAATGAGCAGTTCTTC. The V and J genes are TRBV7-9 and TRBJ2-1; 12 bases are shared with TRBD2. CDR3 length: 16 residues. V lost 3 bases and J lost 6; bases outside the gene matches: 6. Germline V gives CDR1 SEHNR, CDR2 FQNEAQ (reference sequence).

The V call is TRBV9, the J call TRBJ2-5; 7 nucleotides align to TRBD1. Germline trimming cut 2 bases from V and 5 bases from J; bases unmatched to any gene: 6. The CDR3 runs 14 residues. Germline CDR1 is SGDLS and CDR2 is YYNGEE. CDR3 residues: CASSVKGGLETQYF. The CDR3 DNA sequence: TGTGCCAGCAGCGTTAAAGGGGGCCTGGAGACCCAGTACTTC. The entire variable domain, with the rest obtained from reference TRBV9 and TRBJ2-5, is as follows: DSGVTQTPKHLITATGQRVTLRCSPRSGDLSVYWYQQSLDQGLQFLIQYYNGEERAKGNILERFSAQQFPDLHSELNLSSLELGDSALYFCASSVKGGLETQYFGPGTRLLVL.

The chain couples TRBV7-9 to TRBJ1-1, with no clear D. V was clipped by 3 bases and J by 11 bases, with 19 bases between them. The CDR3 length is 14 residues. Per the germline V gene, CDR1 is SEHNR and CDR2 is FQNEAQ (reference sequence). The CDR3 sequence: CASSFSRSYGRAFF. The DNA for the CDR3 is TGTGCCAGCAGCTTTTCTAGGTCGTACGGGAGGGCTTTCTTT.

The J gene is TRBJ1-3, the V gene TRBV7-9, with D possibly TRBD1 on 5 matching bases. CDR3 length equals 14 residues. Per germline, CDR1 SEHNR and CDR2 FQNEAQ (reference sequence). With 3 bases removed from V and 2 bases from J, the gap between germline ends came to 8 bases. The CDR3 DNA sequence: TGTGCCAGCAGCTTGGGGACTACTGGAAACACCATATATTTT. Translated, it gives CASSLGTTGNTIYF.

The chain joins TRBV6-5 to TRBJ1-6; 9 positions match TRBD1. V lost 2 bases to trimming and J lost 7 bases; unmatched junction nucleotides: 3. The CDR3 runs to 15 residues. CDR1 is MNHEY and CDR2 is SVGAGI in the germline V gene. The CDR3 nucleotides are TGTGCCAGCAGTTACACCGGACAGGGGAATTCACCCCTCCACTTT. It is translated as CASSYTGQGNSPLHF.

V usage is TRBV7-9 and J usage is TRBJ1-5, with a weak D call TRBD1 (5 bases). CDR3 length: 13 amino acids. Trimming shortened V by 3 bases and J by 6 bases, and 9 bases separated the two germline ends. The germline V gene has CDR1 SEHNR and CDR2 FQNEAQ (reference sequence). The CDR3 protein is CASSFERGQPQHF. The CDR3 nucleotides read TGTGCCAGCAGCTTTGAGAGGGGTCAGCCCCAGCATTTT. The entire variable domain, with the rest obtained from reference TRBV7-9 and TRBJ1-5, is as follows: DTGVSQNPRHKITKRGQNVTFRCDPISEHNRLYWYRQTLGQGPEFLTYFQNEAQLEKSRLLSDRFSAERPKGSFSTLEIQRTEQGDSAMYLCASSFERGQPQHFGDGTRLSIL.

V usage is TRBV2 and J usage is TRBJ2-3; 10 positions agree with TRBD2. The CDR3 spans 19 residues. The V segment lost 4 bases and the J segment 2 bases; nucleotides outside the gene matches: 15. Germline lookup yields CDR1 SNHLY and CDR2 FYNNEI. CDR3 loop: CASSGRLMLAGDSTDTQYF. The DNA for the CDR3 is TGTGCCAGCAGTGGGCGACTGATGCTAGCGGGGGACTCCACAGATACGCAGTATTTT.

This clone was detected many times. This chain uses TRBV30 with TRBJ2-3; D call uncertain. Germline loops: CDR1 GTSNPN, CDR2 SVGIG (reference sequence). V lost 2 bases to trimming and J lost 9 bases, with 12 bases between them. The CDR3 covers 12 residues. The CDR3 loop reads CAWSSRLGTQYF. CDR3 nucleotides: TGTGCCTGGAGTTCTCGGTTGGGGACGCAGTATTTT. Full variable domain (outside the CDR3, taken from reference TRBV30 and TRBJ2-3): SQTIHQWPATLVQPVGSPLSLECTVEGTSNPNLYWYRQAAGRGLQLLFYSVGIGQISSEVPQNLSASRPQDRQFILSSKKLLLSDSGFYLCAWSSRLGTQYFGPGTRLTVL.

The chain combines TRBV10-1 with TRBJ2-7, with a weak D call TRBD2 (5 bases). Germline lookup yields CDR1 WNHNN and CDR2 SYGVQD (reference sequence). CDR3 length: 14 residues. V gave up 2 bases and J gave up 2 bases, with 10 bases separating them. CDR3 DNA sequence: TGCGCCAGCAGTGAGGAGGGAGCTACCTACGAGCAGTACTTC. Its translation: CASSEEGATYEQYF.

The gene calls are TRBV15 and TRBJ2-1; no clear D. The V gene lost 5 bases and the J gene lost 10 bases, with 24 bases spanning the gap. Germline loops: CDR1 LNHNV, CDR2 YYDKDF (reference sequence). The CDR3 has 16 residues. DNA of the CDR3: TGTGCCACCAGCCCCTCACGGCAGACCTTAGCTAAGGAGCAGTTCTTC. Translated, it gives CATSPSRQTLAKEQFF.

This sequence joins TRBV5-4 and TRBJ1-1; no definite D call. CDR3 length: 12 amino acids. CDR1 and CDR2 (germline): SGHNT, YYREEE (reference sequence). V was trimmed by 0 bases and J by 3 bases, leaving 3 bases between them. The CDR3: CASSLVDTEAFF. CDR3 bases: TGTGCCAGCAGCTTGGTGGACACTGAAGCTTTCTTT.

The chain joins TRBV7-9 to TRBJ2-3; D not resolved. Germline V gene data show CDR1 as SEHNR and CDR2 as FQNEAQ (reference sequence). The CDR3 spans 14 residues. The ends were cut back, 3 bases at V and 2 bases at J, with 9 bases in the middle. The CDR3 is CASSFGTSTDTQYF. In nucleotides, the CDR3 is TGTGCCAGCAGCTTTGGTACGTCCACAGATACGCAGTATTTT.

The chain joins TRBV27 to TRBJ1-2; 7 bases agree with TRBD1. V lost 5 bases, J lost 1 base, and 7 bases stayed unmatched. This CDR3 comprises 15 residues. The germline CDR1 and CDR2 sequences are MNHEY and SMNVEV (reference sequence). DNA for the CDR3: TGTGCCAGCAGTCTGACAGGGCAGTTTAACTATGGCTACACCTTC. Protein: CASSLTGQFNYGYTF.

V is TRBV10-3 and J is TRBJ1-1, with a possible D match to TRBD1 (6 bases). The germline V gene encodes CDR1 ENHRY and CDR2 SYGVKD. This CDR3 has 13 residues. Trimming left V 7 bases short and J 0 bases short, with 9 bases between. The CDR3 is CAINGQMNTEAFF. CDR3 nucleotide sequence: TGTGCCATCAACGGACAGATGAACACTGAAGCTTTCTTT.

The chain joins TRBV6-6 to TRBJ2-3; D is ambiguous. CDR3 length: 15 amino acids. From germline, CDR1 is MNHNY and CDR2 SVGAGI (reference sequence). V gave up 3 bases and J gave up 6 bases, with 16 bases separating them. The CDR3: CASSYYGVQADTQYF. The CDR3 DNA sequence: TGTGCCAGCAGTTATTATGGGGTCCAGGCGGATACGCAGTATTTT.

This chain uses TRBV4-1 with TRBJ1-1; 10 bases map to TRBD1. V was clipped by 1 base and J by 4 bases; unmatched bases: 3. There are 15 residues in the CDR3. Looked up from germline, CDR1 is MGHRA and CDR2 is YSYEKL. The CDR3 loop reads CASSQVTGGGTEAFF. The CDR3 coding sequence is TGCGCCAGCAGCCAAGTGACAGGGGGCGGCACTGAAGCTTTCTTT.

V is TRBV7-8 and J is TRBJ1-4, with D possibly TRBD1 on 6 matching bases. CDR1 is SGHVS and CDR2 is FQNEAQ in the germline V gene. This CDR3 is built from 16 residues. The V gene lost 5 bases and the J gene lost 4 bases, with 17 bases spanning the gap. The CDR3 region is CASSQSRGGGNEKLFF. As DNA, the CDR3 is TGTGCCAGCAGCCAGAGCAGGGGAGGGGGTAATGAAAAACTGTTTTTT.

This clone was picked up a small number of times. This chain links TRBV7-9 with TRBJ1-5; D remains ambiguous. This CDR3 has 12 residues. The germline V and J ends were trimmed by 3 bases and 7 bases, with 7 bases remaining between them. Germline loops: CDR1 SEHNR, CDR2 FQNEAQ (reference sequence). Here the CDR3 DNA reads TGTGCCAGCAGCTTGGGGAAACAGCCCCAGCATTTT. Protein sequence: CASSLGKQPQHF. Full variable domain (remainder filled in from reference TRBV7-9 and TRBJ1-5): DTGVSQNPRHKITKRGQNVTFRCDPISEHNRLYWYRQTLGQGPEFLTYFQNEAQLEKSRLLSDRFSAERPKGSFSTLEIQRTEQGDSAMYLCASSLGKQPQHFGDGTRLSIL.

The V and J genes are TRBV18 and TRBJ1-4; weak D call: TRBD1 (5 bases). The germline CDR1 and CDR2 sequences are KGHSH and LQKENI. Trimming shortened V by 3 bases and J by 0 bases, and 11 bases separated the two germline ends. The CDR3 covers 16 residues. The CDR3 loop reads CASSPLTAATNEKLFF. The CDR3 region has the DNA TGTGCCAGCTCACCGCTGACAGCCGCAACTAATGAAAAACTGTTTTTT.

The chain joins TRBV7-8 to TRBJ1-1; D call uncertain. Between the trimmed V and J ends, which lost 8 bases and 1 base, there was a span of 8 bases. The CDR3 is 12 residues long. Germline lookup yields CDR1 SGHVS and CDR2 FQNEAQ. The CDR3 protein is CASCEGNTEAFF. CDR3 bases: TGTGCCAGCTGCGAGGGGAACACTGAAGCTTTCTTT. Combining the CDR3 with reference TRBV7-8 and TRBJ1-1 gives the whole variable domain GAGVSQSPRYKVAKRGQDVALRCDPISGHVSLFWYQQALGQGPEFLTYFQNEAQLDKSGLPSDRFFAERPEGSVSTLKIQRTQQEDSAVYLCASCEGNTEAFFGQGTRLTVV.